One and the same sample provided the 15 T cell receptor beta chains below, sequenced in a study of control samples from healthy donors and cancer patients (TCRdb year 2020). Library method: the immunoSEQ multiplex PCR assay. TCRdb carries this immuneACCESS record with in-frame sequences only. Its versions omit some clonotypes, under half of them owing to an unresolved V gene in the studies checked, with the rest unexplained. The sample table holds 110,000 to 150,000 clones, of which approximately 94% were seen once. The top ten constitute under 15% of the sample. Sequenced material: blood. The receptors here all came from a man in his forties in good health.

The chain combines TRBV3-1 (or the pseudogene TRBV3-2) with TRBJ1-4; TRBD1 might be the D (5 bases). Germline V lookup: CDR1 LGHDT, CDR2 YNNKEL (reference sequence). V gave up 3 bases and J gave up 7 bases, with 9 bases separating them. The CDR3 loop spans 13 amino acids. CDR3 region: CASSHTGGEKLFF. Written as DNA, the CDR3 is TGTGCCAGCAGCCACACGGGGGGTGAAAAACTGTTTTTT.

The chain couples TRBV3-1 (or the pseudogene TRBV3-2) to TRBJ2-1, with D maybe TRBD2 (5 bases). The CDR3 loop spans 19 amino acids. Trimming shortened V by 2 bases and J by 7 bases, and 27 bases separated the two germline ends. Germline V CDR1 and CDR2: LGHDT, YNNKEL (reference sequence). The CDR3 bases are TGTGCCAGCAGCCAAACGACCAGAACTGGGGAGCGCCGACAAAATGAGCAGTTCTTC. As protein: CASSQTTRTGERRQNEQFF.

This clone came up once. The V and J genes are TRBV28 and TRBJ1-1, with D unclear. This CDR3 has 15 residues. V was shortened by 6 bases and J by 6 bases, with 20 bases between the two germline ends. Germline V gives CDR1 MDHEN, CDR2 SYDVKM. In nucleotides, the CDR3 is TGTGCCAGCAGCCGTCTCCAAGTGGGCCTCGCTGAAGCTTTCTTT. It yields the protein CASSRLQVGLAEAFF. Drawing the rest from reference TRBV28 and TRBJ1-1, the complete variable domain is DVKVTQSSRYLVKRTGEKVFLECVQDMDHENMFWYRQDPGLGLRLIYFSYDVKMKEKGDIPEGYSVSREKKERFSLILESASTNQTSMYLCASSRLQVGLAEAFFGQGTRLTVV.

This clone was seen only once. The V call is TRBV14, the J call TRBJ2-5; a weak D match, TRBD1 (5 bases). With 1 base removed from V and 2 bases from J, the gap between germline ends came to 14 bases. The CDR3 is 16 residues long. The germline CDR1 and CDR2 sequences are SGHDN and FVKESK. The CDR3 DNA is TGTGCCAGCAGCCAAGGATTAGTGACAGTGCAAGAGACCCAGTACTTC. This codes for CASSQGLVTVQETQYF.

This rearrangement joins TRBV18 to TRBJ1-6; D uncertain. In germline, CDR1 is KGHSH, CDR2 LQKENI. V dropped 3 bases and J dropped 7 bases, with 10 bases sitting between them. The CDR3 has 14 residues. Here the CDR3 DNA reads TGTGCCAGCTCACCGGGTGGATGGAATTCACCCCTCCACTTT. Encoded protein: CASSPGGWNSPLHF.

The chain has TRBV9 and TRBJ2-7; D remains unclear. CDR1 is SGDLS, CDR2 YYNGEE, per germline. The CDR3 runs 16 residues. The V end was cut by 4 bases, the J end by 0 bases, with 17 bases between. CDR3 residues: CASSPTGRMSSYEQYF. CDR3 coding DNA: TGTGCCAGCAGCCCAACGGGCCGAATGAGCTCCTACGAGCAGTACTTC.

The rearrangement joins TRBV28 to TRBJ1-1, with 9 bases that match TRBD1. This CDR3 has 14 amino acids. CDR1 is MDHEN, CDR2 SYDVKM, per germline. V lost 6 bases to trimming and J lost 4 bases; unmatched junction nucleotides: 6. CDR3 residues: CASRAGQGITEAFF. CDR3 DNA: TGTGCCAGCAGAGCCGGACAGGGGATCACTGAAGCTTTCTTT.

The chain joins TRBV6-6 to TRBJ2-3; 9 bases are a match to TRBD1. The CDR3 is 16 residues long. V dropped 6 bases and J dropped 6; count of bases not matched to a gene: 13. The germline V gene has CDR1 MNHNY and CDR2 SVGAGI (reference sequence). In nucleotides, the CDR3 is TGTGCCAGCAGAAGAACCACAGGGGGCAGGAGGGATACGCAGTATTTT. This translates into CASRRTTGGRRDTQYF.

The chain recombines TRBV19 with TRBJ2-7; 7 bases map to TRBD1. CDR1 and CDR2 from the germline V gene are LNHDA and SQIVND (reference sequence). The J segment lost 4 bases and the V segment lost 3 bases, leaving 0 bases of the junction unmatched. The CDR3 sequence is 12 residues long. CDR3 amino acids: CASSMTGYEQYF. The CDR3, as DNA: TGTGCCAGTAGTATGACAGGGTACGAGCAGTACTTC.

V and J are TRBV5-1 and TRBJ1-4; D unclear. Germline assignment: CDR1 SGHRS and CDR2 YFSETQ. Between the trimmed V and J ends, which lost 4 bases and 10 bases, there was a span of 14 bases. The length of the CDR3 is 13 residues. Written as DNA, the CDR3 is TGCGCCAGCAGCCGGCAACACGACGGAAAACTGTTTTTT. The encoded protein is CASSRQHDGKLFF.

The chain has TRBV29-1 and TRBJ2-1, with 15 bases aligning to TRBD2. Looked up from germline, CDR1 is SQVTM and CDR2 is ANQGSEA. The CDR3 length is 14 residues. V was pared by 7 bases and J by 9 bases, with 7 bases of the junction left unmatched. The CDR3 sequence is CSAGLAGGMVEQFF. CDR3 coding DNA: TGCAGCGCCGGACTAGCGGGGGGGATGGTTGAGCAGTTCTTC.

The chain is built from TRBV29-1 and TRBJ2-7, with no clear D. Germline V gene sequence: CDR1 SQVTM, CDR2 ANQGSEA. The CDR3 is 12 amino acids. Trimming left V 4 bases short and J 7 bases short, with 14 bases between. CDR3 sequence: CSVVVGASEQYF. The CDR3 coding sequence is TGCAGCGTTGTAGTCGGAGCGTCGGAGCAGTACTTC.

The chain joins TRBV9 to TRBJ2-1, with D possibly TRBD2 on 6 matching bases. Germline CDR1 and CDR2: SGDLS and YYNGEE. There are 14 residues in the CDR3. V dropped 0 bases and J dropped 5 bases, with 9 bases sitting between them. CDR3 loop: CASSVVGSHNEQFF. The CDR3 coding sequence is TGTGCCAGCAGCGTAGTCGGGAGCCACAATGAGCAGTTCTTC.

The V and J genes are TRBV4-2 and TRBJ2-4; perhaps D is TRBD1 or TRBD2 (6 bases each). V lost 0 bases and J lost 0, with 12 bases in between. This CDR3 region has 17 residues. CDR1 is LGHNA, CDR2 YNFKEQ, per germline. CDR3 region: CASSQEGGGGAKNIQYF. For the CDR3, the DNA is TGTGCCAGCAGCCAAGAAGGGGGAGGAGGAGCCAAAAACATTCAGTACTTC.

The J gene is TRBJ1-6, the V gene TRBV12-3 or TRBV12-4; D is undetermined. This CDR3 comprises 11 residues. The V gene lost 1 base and the J gene lost 10 bases, with 2 bases spanning the gap. The CDR3 sequence is CASSLDSPLHF. CDR3 in DNA: TGTGCCAGCAGTTTAGACTCACCCCTCCACTTT.